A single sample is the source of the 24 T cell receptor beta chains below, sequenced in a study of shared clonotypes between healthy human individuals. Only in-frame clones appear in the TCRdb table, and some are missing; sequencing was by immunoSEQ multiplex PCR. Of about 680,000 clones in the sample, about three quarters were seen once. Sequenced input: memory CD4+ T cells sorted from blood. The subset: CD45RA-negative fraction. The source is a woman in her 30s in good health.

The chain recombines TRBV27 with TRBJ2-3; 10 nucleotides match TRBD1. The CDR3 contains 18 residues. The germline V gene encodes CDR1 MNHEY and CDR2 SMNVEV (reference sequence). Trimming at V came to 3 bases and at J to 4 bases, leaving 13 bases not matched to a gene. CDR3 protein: CASSLRPTGGLTSDTQYF. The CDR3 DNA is TGTGCCAGCAGTTTGCGACCGACAGGGGGCCTGACCTCAGATACGCAGTATTTT.

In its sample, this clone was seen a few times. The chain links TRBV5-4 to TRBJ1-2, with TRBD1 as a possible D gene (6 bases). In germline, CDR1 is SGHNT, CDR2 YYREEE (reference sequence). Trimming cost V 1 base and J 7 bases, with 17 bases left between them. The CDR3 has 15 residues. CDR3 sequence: CASSLTGGGGGGYTF. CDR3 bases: TGTGCCAGCAGCTTGACGGGGGGCGGCGGTGGTGGCTACACCTTC. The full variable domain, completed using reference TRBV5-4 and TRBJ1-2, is ETGVTQSPTHLIKTRGQQVTLRCSSQSGHNTVSWYQQALGQGPQFIFQYYREEENGRGNFPPRFSGLQFPNYSSELNVNALELDDSALYLCASSLTGGGGGGYTFGSGTRLTVV.

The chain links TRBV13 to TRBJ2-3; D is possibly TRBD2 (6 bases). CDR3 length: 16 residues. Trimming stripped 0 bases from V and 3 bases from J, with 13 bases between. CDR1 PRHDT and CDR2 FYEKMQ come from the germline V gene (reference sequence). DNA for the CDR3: TGTGCCAGCAGCTTAGGTTGGGGGGTGAAGACAGATACGCAGTATTTT. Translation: CASSLGWGVKTDTQYF.

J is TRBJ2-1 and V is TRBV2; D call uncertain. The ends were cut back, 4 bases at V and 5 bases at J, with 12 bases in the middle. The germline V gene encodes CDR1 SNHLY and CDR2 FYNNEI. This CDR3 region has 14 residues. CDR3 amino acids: CASSALDRNNEQFF. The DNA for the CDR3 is TGTGCCAGCAGTGCGCTTGACCGAAACAATGAGCAGTTCTTC.

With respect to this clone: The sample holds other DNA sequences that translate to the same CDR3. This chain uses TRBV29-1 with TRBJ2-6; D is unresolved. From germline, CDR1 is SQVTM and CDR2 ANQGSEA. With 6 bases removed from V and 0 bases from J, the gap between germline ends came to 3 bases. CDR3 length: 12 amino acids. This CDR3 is CSVNSGANVLTF. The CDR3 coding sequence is TGCAGCGTAAACTCTGGGGCCAACGTCCTGACTTTC. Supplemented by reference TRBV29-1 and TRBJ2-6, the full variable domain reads SAVISQKPSRDICQRGTSLTIQCQVDSQVTMMFWYRQQPGQSLTLIATANQGSEATYESGFVIDKFPISRPNLTFSTLTVSNMSPEDSSIYLCSVNSGANVLTFGAGSRLTVL.

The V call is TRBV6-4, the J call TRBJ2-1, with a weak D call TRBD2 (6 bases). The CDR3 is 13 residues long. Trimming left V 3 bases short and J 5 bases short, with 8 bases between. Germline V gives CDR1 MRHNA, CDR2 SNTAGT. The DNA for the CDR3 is TGTGCCAGCAGTGAGACTAGACACAATGAGCAGTTCTTC. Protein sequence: CASSETRHNEQFF.

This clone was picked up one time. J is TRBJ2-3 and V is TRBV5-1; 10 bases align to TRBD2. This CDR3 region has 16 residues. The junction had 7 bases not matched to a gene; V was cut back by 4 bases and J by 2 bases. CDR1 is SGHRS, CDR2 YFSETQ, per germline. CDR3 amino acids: CASSTGTSVVTDTQYF. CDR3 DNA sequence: TGCGCCAGCAGCACGGGGACTAGCGTGGTCACAGATACGCAGTATTTT.

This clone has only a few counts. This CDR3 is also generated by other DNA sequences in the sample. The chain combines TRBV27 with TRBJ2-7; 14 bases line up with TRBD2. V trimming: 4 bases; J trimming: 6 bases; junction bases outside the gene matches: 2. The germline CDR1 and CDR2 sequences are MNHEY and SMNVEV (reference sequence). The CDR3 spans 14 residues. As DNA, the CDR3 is TGTGCCAGCAGTTCTGGACTAGCGGGAGGCGAGCAGTACTTC. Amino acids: CASSSGLAGGEQYF.

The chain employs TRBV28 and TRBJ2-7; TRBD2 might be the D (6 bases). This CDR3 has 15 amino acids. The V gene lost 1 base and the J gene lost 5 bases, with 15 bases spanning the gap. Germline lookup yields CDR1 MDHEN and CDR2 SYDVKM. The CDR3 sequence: CASSLSRLGHDEQYF. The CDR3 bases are TGTGCCAGCAGTTTATCTCGACTAGGGCACGACGAGCAGTACTTC.

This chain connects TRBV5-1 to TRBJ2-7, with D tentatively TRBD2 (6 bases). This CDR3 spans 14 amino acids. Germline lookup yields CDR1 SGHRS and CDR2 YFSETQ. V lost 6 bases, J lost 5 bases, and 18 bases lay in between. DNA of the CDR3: TGCGCCAGCAAGTTACGTACGGGAGCCCACGAGCAGTACTTC. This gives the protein CASKLRTGAHEQYF.

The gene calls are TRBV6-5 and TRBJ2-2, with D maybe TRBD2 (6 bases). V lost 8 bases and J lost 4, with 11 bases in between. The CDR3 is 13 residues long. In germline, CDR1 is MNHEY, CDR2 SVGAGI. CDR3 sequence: CASRMGGTGELFF. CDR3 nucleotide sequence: TGTGCCAGCCGCATGGGGGGCACCGGGGAGCTGTTTTTT.

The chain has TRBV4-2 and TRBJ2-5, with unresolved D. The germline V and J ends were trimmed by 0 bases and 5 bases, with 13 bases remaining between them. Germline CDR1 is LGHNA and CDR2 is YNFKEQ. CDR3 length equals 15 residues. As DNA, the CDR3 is TGTGCCAGCAGCCAAGATGTCCAAACTGGGGAGACCCAGTACTTC. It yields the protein CASSQDVQTGETQYF.

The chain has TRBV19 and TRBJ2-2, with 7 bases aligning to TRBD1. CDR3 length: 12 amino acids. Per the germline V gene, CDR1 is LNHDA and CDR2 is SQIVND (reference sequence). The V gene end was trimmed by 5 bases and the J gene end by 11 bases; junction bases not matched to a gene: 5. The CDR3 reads CASSGAGGELFF. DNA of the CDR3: TGTGCCAGTAGTGGGGCAGGGGGAGAGCTGTTTTTT. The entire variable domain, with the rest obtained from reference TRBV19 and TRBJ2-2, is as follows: DGGITQSPKYLFRKEGQNVTLSCEQNLNHDAMYWYRQDPGQGLRLIYYSQIVNDFQKGDIAEGYSVSREKKESFPLTVTSAQKNPTAFYLCASSGAGGELFFGEGSRLTVL.

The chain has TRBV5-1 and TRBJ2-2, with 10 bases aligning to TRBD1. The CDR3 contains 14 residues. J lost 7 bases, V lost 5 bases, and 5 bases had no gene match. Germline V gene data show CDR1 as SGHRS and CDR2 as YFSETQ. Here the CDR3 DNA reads TGCGCCAGCAGAAGACAGGGGGCCGGCGGGGAGCTGTTTTTT. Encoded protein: CASRRQGAGGELFF.

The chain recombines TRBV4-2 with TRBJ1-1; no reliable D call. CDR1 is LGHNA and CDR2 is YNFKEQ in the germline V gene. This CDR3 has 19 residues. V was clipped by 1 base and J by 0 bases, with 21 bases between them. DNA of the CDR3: TGTGCCAGCAGCCAAGGCATCGGAGGCAGGACCTTAATGAACACTGAAGCTTTCTTT. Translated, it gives CASSQGIGGRTLMNTEAFF.

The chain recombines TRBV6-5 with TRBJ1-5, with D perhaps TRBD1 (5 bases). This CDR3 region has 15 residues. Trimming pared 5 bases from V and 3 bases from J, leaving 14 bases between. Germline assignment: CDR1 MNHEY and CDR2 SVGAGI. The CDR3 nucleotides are TGTGCCAGCAGTCAAGGGTTGGGGGACAATCAGCCCCAGCATTTT. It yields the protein CASSQGLGDNQPQHF.

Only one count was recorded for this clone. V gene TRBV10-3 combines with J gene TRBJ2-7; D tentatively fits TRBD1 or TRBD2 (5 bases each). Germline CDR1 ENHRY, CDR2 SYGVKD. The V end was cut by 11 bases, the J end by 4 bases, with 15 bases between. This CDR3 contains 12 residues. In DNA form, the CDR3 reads TGTGCCTCCCGGGGTTGGGGGTACGAGCAGTACTTC. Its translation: CASRGWGYEQYF.

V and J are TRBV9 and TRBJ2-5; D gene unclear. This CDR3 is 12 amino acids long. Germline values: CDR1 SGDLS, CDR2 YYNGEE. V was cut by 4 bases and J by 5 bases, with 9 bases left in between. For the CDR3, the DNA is TGTGCCAGCAGCAGAAACGGGGAGACCCAGTACTTC. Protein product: CASSRNGETQYF.

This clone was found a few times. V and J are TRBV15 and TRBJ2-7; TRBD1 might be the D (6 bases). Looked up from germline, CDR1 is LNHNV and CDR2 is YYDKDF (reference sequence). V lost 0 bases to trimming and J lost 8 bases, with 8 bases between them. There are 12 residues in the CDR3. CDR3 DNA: TGTGCCACCAGCAGAGAGACAGGCCAGCAGTACTTC. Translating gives CATSRETGQQYF.

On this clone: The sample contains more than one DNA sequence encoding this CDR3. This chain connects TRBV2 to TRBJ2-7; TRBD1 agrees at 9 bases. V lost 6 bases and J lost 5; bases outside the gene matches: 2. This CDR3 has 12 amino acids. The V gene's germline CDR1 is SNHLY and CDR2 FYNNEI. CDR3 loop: CASRDRGDEQYF. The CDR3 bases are TGTGCCAGCAGGGACAGGGGAGACGAGCAGTACTTC.

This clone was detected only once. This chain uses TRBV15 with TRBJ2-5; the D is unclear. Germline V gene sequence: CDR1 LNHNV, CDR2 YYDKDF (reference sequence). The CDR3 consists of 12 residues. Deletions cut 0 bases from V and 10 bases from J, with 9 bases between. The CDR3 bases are TGTGCCACCAGCAGAGATCATGGGGTCCAGTACTTC. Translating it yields CATSRDHGVQYF.

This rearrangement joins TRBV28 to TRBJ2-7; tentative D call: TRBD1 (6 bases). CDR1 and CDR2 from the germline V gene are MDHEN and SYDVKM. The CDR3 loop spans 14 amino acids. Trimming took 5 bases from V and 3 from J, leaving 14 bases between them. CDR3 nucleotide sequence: TGTGCCAGCAGTCTGGGGGCGTTGGGCTACGAGCAGTACTTC. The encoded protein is CASSLGALGYEQYF.

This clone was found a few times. CDR3 bases: TGTGCCAGCAGTTTATCCTCGGCAGGGGACAATGAGCAGTTCTTC. Protein: CASSLSSAGDNEQFF. The chain is built from TRBV28 and TRBJ2-1, with D perhaps TRBD1 (6 bases). V lost 1 base, J lost 5 bases, and 12 bases lay in between. The V gene's germline CDR1 is MDHEN and CDR2 SYDVKM. The CDR3 is 15 residues long.

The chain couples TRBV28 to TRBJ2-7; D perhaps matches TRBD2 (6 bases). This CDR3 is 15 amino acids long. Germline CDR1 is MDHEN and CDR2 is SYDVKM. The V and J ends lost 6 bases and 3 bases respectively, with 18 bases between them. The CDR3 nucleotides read TGTGCCAGCAGACTTAGGGCTAGCGCGATCTACGAGCAGTACTTC. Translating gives CASRLRASAIYEQYF.